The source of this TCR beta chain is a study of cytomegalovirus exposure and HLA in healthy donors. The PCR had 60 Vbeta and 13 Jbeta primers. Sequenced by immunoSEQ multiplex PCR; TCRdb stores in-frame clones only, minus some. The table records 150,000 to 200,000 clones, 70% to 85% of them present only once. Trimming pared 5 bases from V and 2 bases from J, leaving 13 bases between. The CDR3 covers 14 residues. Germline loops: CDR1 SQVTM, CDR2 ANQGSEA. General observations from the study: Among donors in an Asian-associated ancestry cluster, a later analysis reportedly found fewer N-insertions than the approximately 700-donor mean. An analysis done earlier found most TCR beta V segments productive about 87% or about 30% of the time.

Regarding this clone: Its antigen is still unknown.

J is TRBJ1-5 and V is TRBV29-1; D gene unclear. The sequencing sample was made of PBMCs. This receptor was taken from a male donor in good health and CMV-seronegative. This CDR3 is CSVSGSRGNQPQHF. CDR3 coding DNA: TGCAGCGTTTCGGGAAGTCGAGGCAATCAGCCCCAGCATTTT. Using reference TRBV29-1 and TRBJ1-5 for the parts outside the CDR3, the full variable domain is SAVISQKPSRDICQRGTSLTIQCQVDSQVTMMFWYRQQPGQSLTLIATANQGSEATYESGFVIDKFPISRPNLTFSTLTVSNMSPEDSSIYLCSVSGSRGNQPQHFGDGTRLSIL.